The 11 T cell receptor beta chains given below trace back to one sample, sequenced in a study of regulatory T cells in long-lasting Graves disease. iRepertoire HTBI primers and Arm-PCR of CDR3 regions built TCR beta libraries. TCRdb passed the multiplex PCR reads through MiXCR, listing each CDR3 protein once. The table has 350,000 to 550,000 distinct CDR3 sequences, approximately 14% seen once. Time point indicated: newly diagnosed GD, antithyroid drugs for less than 3 months. TCR sequences were obtained from RNA taken from PBMCs. These same records also appear under a second study, on T cells in Graves' hyperthyroidism and ophthalmopathy.

Sequencing was performed on peripheral blood mononuclear cells (PBMCs), taken at new diagnosis, from a patient treated with antithyroid drugs. Receptors originate from a woman aged 50 to 60 with Graves disease.

This clonotype was seen only once. This chain links TRBV7-9 with TRBJ2-1; TRBD2 matches at 10 bases. The CDR3 spans 14 residues. V was clipped by 6 bases and J by 8 bases; unmatched bases: 7. Germline CDR1 is SEHNR and CDR2 is FQNEAQ (reference sequence). CDR3: CASSPGLAYYEQFF. For the CDR3, the DNA is TGTGCCAGCAGTCCGGGACTAGCGTATTATGAGCAGTTCTTC.

On this clonotype: Just one base apart from a much larger clone, this may be a read error. The chain joins TRBV2 to TRBJ2-7, with 9 positions matching TRBD2. This CDR3 region has 14 residues. Looked up from germline, CDR1 is SNHLY and CDR2 is FYNNEI. CDR3 nucleotides: TGTGCCAGCAGCCCCCACGGGACTAGCTACGGGCAGTACTTC. Translated, it gives CASSPHGTSYGQYF.

This clonotype was counted between two and nine times. The rearrangement joins TRBV19 to TRBJ1-5; 8 nucleotides align to TRBD1. The CDR3 spans 15 residues. CDR1 is LNHDA, CDR2 SQIVND, per germline (reference sequence). V dropped 4 bases and J dropped 7; count of bases not matched to a gene: 9. As DNA, the CDR3 is TGTGCCAGTAGTACCCTCGGGACAGGAGGGCAGCCCCAGCATTTT. This translates into CASSTLGTGGQPQHF.

This clonotype was counted many times. The chain joins TRBV5-6 to TRBJ2-1; maybe TRBD2 (6 bases). CDR3 length: 15 amino acids. V was cut by 2 bases and J by 3 bases, with 12 bases left in between. The germline gives CDR1 SGHDT, CDR2 YYEEEE. CDR3 protein: CASSFHLRGYNEQFF. CDR3 nucleotides: TGTGCCAGCAGCTTTCATCTGCGGGGCTACAATGAGCAGTTCTTC. Supplemented by reference TRBV5-6 and TRBJ2-1, the full variable domain reads DAGVTQSPTHLIKTRGQQVTLRCSPKSGHDTVSWYQQALGQGPQFIFQYYEEEERQRGNFPDRFSGHQFPNYSSELNVNALLLGDSALYLCASSFHLRGYNEQFFGPGTRLTVL.

This clonotype was recorded a few times. The chain recombines TRBV7-9 with TRBJ2-2; 11 bases map to TRBD2. Germline CDR1 is SEHNR and CDR2 is FQNEAQ (reference sequence). J was trimmed by 5 bases and V by 4 bases; bases with no gene match: 9. This CDR3 region has 17 residues. CDR3 loop: CASSSRLAGGVTGELFF. Written as DNA, the CDR3 is TGTGCCAGCAGCTCCCGCTTAGCGGGAGGGGTAACCGGGGAGCTGTTTTTT.

This clonotype was recorded at least ten times. This chain links TRBV27 with TRBJ2-1, with D unclear. Trimming cost V 5 bases and J 2 bases, with 10 bases left between them. Germline V gene data show CDR1 as MNHEY and CDR2 as SMNVEV (reference sequence). CDR3 length equals 14 residues. The DNA of the CDR3 is TGTGCCAGCAGTGGAATGACCACCTACAATGAGCAGTTCTTC. It is translated as CASSGMTTYNEQFF.

This chain links TRBV10-1 with TRBJ2-7; a possible D gene is TRBD1 (5 bases). The CDR3 totals 15 residues. V was pared by 3 bases and J by 2 bases, with 14 bases between. Germline CDR1 WNHNN, CDR2 SYGVQD (reference sequence). The CDR3 coding sequence is TGCGCCAGCAGTGATGGATCAGGGCTCGCCTACGAGCAGTACTTC. Translating it yields CASSDGSGLAYEQYF.

This clonotype has a count of ten or more. The V call is TRBV20-1, the J call TRBJ2-7; D unclear. Per the germline V gene, CDR1 is DFQATT and CDR2 is SNEGSKA (reference sequence). V lost 0 bases, J lost 2 bases, and 20 bases lay in between. The CDR3 consists of 17 residues. The CDR3 DNA sequence: TGCAGTGCTAGAGAGAGTGCCCGTGGAGAGAACCCCTACGAGCAGTACTTC. The encoded protein is CSARESARGENPYEQYF.

The sample holds many counts of this clonotype. This chain joins TRBV7-9 and TRBJ2-1; D may correspond to TRBD1 or TRBD2 (5 bases each). Trimming cost V 1 base and J 4 bases, with 14 bases left between them. The CDR3 is made up of 16 amino acids. The germline V gene has CDR1 SEHNR and CDR2 FQNEAQ (reference sequence). CDR3 loop: CASSLGGIGKYNEQFF. The DNA of the CDR3 is TGTGCCAGCAGCTTAGGGGGGATCGGAAAGTACAATGAGCAGTTCTTC.

This clonotype was picked up many times. The chain combines TRBV12-3 or TRBV12-4 with TRBJ1-6; 10 positions agree with TRBD1. After removal of 6 bases from V and 7 bases from J, the junction contained 6 bases not matched to a gene. This CDR3 is 15 amino acids long. Written as DNA, the CDR3 is TGTGCCAGCAGAGCCGGGACAGGGGTAAATTCACCCCTCCACTTT. This codes for CASRAGTGVNSPLHF.

This clonotype turned up a few times. The chain employs TRBV10-3 and TRBJ2-5; D perhaps matches TRBD2 (6 bases). Trimming left V 2 bases short and J 5 bases short, with 15 bases between. This CDR3 is 15 amino acids long. Germline loops: CDR1 ENHRY, CDR2 SYGVKD. Written as DNA, the CDR3 is TGTGCCATCAGTGAGAGGGACGGGAGAGAGGAGACCCAGTACTTC. It codes for CAISERDGREETQYF.